A single sample is the source of the 6 T cell receptor beta chains below, sequenced in a study of T cell responses to AZD1222 COVID-19 vaccine (dated by TCRdb to the early 2020s). The method was the immunoSEQ multiplex PCR assay. Held by TCRdb, this immuneACCESS table contains in-frame sequences only and omits some clones. Under half of the omission traces to an unresolved V gene where checked; the cause of the rest is unknown. The sample includes around 130,000 clones, with roughly 93% observed a single time. The top ten clones comprise approximately 7% of the sample. The time point label, as the study defines it: baseline before first vaccination. The specimen comprised peripheral blood, sampled on day 0 of AZD1222 vaccination. Receptors were obtained from an adult in good health.

The chain carries TRBV28 and TRBJ1-2; TRBD1 agrees at 9 bases. CDR3 length: 14 residues. The ends lost 5 bases at V and 6 bases at J; junction bases unmatched: 7. Germline values: CDR1 MDHEN, CDR2 SYDVKM. The chain's CDR3 is CASSPGTGLNGYTF. The CDR3 region has the DNA TGTGCCAGCAGTCCCGGGACAGGGCTAAATGGCTACACCTTC.

The rearrangement joins TRBV27 to TRBJ1-1; the D gene is possibly TRBD1 (5 bases). The germline V gene encodes CDR1 MNHEY and CDR2 SMNVEV (reference sequence). The V gene lost 6 bases and the J gene lost 2 bases, with 16 bases spanning the gap. CDR3 length: 15 amino acids. The CDR3 DNA reads TGTGCCAGCAGCCAACTGAGTAGGGGCAACACTGAAGCTTTCTTT. Protein product: CASSQLSRGNTEAFF.

This clone appeared a single time. The genes are TRBV4-3 and TRBJ2-5; 7 bases align to TRBD2. CDR1 LGHNA and CDR2 YSLEER come from the germline V gene. The CDR3 spans 15 residues. With 0 bases clipped from V and 8 bases from J, the junction kept 9 bases outside the gene matches. CDR3 sequence: CASSQEGGSGLTQYF. CDR3 DNA sequence: TGCGCCAGCAGCCAAGAGGGCGGGAGTGGGTTAACCCAGTACTTC.

The chain uses TRBV10-3 and TRBJ2-7; unclear D gene. The CDR3 has 14 amino acids. The V gene's germline CDR1 is ENHRY and CDR2 SYGVKD. The germline V and J ends were trimmed by 2 bases and 3 bases, with 11 bases remaining between them. The CDR3 nucleotides are TGTGCCATCAGTGAGCTAGTGTCAGGCTACGAGCAGTACTTC. This sequence encodes CAISELVSGYEQYF.

The chain combines TRBV29-1 with TRBJ1-2; 7 nucleotides match TRBD1. The trim removed 7 bases at V and 4 bases at J, leaving 9 bases unmatched. This CDR3 comprises 13 residues. Germline V gene lookup returns CDR1 SQVTM and CDR2 ANQGSEA. CDR3 sequence: CSADRDSTYGYTF. The DNA for the CDR3 is TGCAGCGCGGATCGGGACAGTACCTATGGCTACACCTTC.

The V call is TRBV12-3 or TRBV12-4, the J call TRBJ1-1; D possibly corresponds to TRBD1 (5 bases). This CDR3 has 13 amino acids. Deletions cut 2 bases from V and 3 bases from J, with 7 bases between. The CDR3 coding sequence is TGTGCCAGCAGTTTAAAGGGGTACACTGAAGCTTTCTTT. Protein product: CASSLKGYTEAFF.